The 30 T cell receptor beta chains given below trace back to one sample, sequenced in a study of neurological immune-mediated disorders. TCRdb processed the 5' RACE reads anew with MiXCR; each CDR3 protein has one entry. The sample has tens of thousands of distinct CDR3 sequences; about 14% are singletons. Specimen: CD4+ T cells from blood. These receptors were collected from a woman aged 55-70 years with HTLV-1-associated myelopathy (HAM/TSP).

This chain joins TRBV20-1 and TRBJ2-4, with TRBD2 matching 7 bases. The CDR3 loop spans 17 amino acids. In germline, CDR1 is DFQATT, CDR2 SNEGSKA (reference sequence). V shed 5 bases and J 3 bases; nucleotides not matched to a gene: 16. CDR3 region: CSALTHRGGRGKNIQYF. The CDR3 coding sequence is TGCAGTGCTTTAACCCATCGCGGGGGTAGGGGCAAAAACATTCAGTACTTC.

This clonotype has a count of ten or more. V and J are TRBV20-1 and TRBJ2-3; D remains ambiguous. Trimming took off 6 bases at V and 0 bases at J, with 10 bases between the two ends. Germline CDR1 is DFQATT and CDR2 is SNEGSKA (reference sequence). CDR3 length: 13 amino acids. The CDR3 coding sequence is TGCAGTGCCTTCAGCGAAAGCACAGATACGCAGTATTTT. This translates into CSAFSESTDTQYF.

This clonotype was seen repeatedly, ten times or more. The chain employs TRBV12-3 or TRBV12-4 and TRBJ2-7; 11 bases are shared with TRBD1. Trimming cost V 7 bases and J 1 base; bases outside gene matches: 15. The CDR3 extends over 18 amino acids. The CDR3 here is CASMTSDRGLLRSYEQYF. For the CDR3, the DNA is TGTGCCAGCATGACTTCGGACAGGGGGCTTTTACGATCCTACGAGCAGTACTTC.

This clonotype was seen at least ten times. This chain uses TRBV20-1 with TRBJ1-2, with a tentative D call TRBD1 (6 bases). CDR3 length: 13 amino acids. Germline-derived CDR1 and CDR2 are DFQATT and SNEGSKA (reference sequence). Between the trimmed V and J ends, which lost 5 bases and 4 bases, there was a span of 14 bases. The CDR3 nucleotides read TGCAGTGCTCTTTCCCAGGGGAGCTATGGCTACACCTTC. As protein: CSALSQGSYGYTF.

This clonotype came up many times. This chain links TRBV7-9 with TRBJ2-7, with D unclear. Trimming left V 7 bases short and J 6 bases short, with 22 bases between. This CDR3 region has 15 residues. Germline CDR1 is SEHNR and CDR2 is FQNEAQ (reference sequence). CDR3 nucleotides: TGTGCCAGCACCACTTACTCTACCCGCAGCCCCGAGCAGTACTTC. This sequence encodes CASTTYSTRSPEQYF.

Many counts were recorded for this clonotype. CDR3 sequence reads: CASSLSFGLAGDPYEQYF. The DNA for the CDR3 is TGTGCCAGCAGCTTATCGTTCGGGCTAGCGGGGGACCCCTACGAGCAGTACTTC. The gene calls are TRBV7-2 and TRBJ2-7; TRBD2 agrees at 10 bases. V shed 2 bases, J shed 2 bases, and the junction held 12 bases outside the gene matches. The CDR3 is 18 amino acids. The V gene's germline CDR1 is SGHTA and CDR2 FQGNSA.

The V call is TRBV7-6, the J call TRBJ2-3; D call uncertain. The CDR3 runs 15 residues. Germline assignment: CDR1 SGHVS and CDR2 FNYEAQ. V was pared by 5 bases and J by 4 bases, with 16 bases between. This CDR3 is CASSLSPQPPDTQYF. CDR3 coding DNA: TGTGCCAGCAGCCTAAGCCCCCAACCTCCAGATACGCAGTATTTT.

This clonotype has at least ten counts. The V and J genes are TRBV12-3 or TRBV12-4 and TRBJ1-1; D gene ambiguous. Trimming pared 3 bases from V and 6 bases from J, leaving 8 bases between. The CDR3 sequence is 12 residues long. The CDR3 here is CASSFRGSEAFF. CDR3 nucleotide sequence: TGTGCCAGCAGTTTTCGGGGTTCTGAAGCTTTCTTT.

This clonotype has at least ten counts. The J gene is TRBJ2-1, the V gene TRBV4-2, with D unclear. Looked up from germline, CDR1 is LGHNA and CDR2 is YNFKEQ. Trimming removed 3 bases from V and 4 bases from J, with 10 bases in between. The CDR3 consists of 14 residues. CDR3 DNA sequence: TGTGCCAGCAGCCAGCCCTCTGGGTACAATGAGCAGTTCTTC. This translates into CASSQPSGYNEQFF.

This clonotype was counted at least ten times. The rearrangement joins TRBV10-3 to TRBJ1-2; 7 bases fit TRBD1. The CDR3 is 17 residues long. Trimming at V came to 2 bases and at J to 1 base, leaving 10 bases not matched to a gene. CDR1 ENHRY and CDR2 SYGVKD come from the germline V gene. CDR3 DNA sequence: TGTGCCATCAGTGAGGTAACAGGGGACCTGTTTAACTATGGCTACACCTTC. Its translation is CAISEVTGDLFNYGYTF.

This clonotype was counted ten times or more. The genes are TRBV2 and TRBJ2-7; D possibly corresponds to TRBD2 (5 bases). V was cut by 3 bases and J by 2 bases, with 14 bases left in between. The CDR3 contains 15 residues. From germline, CDR1 is SNHLY and CDR2 FYNNEI. CDR3: CASSERLPQTYEQYF. CDR3 DNA: TGTGCCAGCAGTGAGCGACTACCCCAGACCTACGAGCAGTACTTC.

The sample holds many counts of this clonotype. The rearrangement links TRBV15 to TRBJ1-2; 10 nucleotides agree with TRBD1. CDR1 and CDR2 from the germline V gene are LNHNV and YYDKDF (reference sequence). The junction had 17 bases not matched to a gene; V was cut back by 4 bases and J by 6 bases. This CDR3 contains 18 residues. DNA for the CDR3: TGTGCCACCAGCACCCGCGAACACGAAAGGACAGGGGGGGATGGCTACACCTTC. Translation gives CATSTREHERTGGDGYTF.

There are many counts of this clonotype. This rearrangement joins TRBV4-2 to TRBJ2-6, with D unresolved. Germline lookup yields CDR1 LGHNA and CDR2 YNFKEQ. The CDR3 has 17 amino acids. V lost 7 bases to trimming and J lost 5 bases, with 21 bases between them. The CDR3 region is CASTPRGGNVRANVLTF. The CDR3 nucleotides are TGTGCCAGCACCCCAAGAGGCGGAAACGTAAGGGCCAACGTCCTGACTTTC.

This clonotype came up many times. CDR3 loop: CASSYGDIPFSYNSPLHF. The CDR3 nucleotides are TGCGCCAGCAGCTATGGGGACATTCCTTTCTCCTATAATTCACCCCTCCACTTT. The chain carries TRBV5-1 and TRBJ1-6, with D tentatively TRBD1 (6 bases). Trimming took off 3 bases at V and 0 bases at J, with 16 bases between the two ends. Germline V CDR1 and CDR2: SGHRS, YFSETQ. This CDR3 contains 18 residues.

There are many counts of this clonotype. The CDR3 loop is CSVGTGNQGYTF. The CDR3 DNA follows: TGCAGCGTGGGGACAGGGAACCAGGGCTACACCTTC. The chain has TRBV29-1 and TRBJ1-2; 9 bases align to TRBD1. The CDR3 consists of 12 residues. V was clipped by 6 bases and J by 8 bases; unmatched bases: 7. Germline loops: CDR1 SQVTM, CDR2 ANQGSEA.

This clonotype was observed at least ten times. The V call is TRBV20-1, the J call TRBJ2-1; 8 bases line up with TRBD2. CDR1 is DFQATT and CDR2 is SNEGSKA in the germline V gene (reference sequence). With 3 bases clipped from V and 6 bases from J, the junction kept 10 bases outside the gene matches. This CDR3 has 15 amino acids. The CDR3 here is CSASGGAVEINEQFF. For the CDR3, the DNA is TGCAGTGCTAGCGGGGGGGCCGTCGAGATCAATGAGCAGTTCTTC.

This clonotype showed up many times. The chain has TRBV5-1 and TRBJ2-1; 9 bases line up with TRBD2. The J segment lost 3 bases and the V segment lost 0 bases, leaving 4 bases of the junction unmatched. This CDR3 is 16 amino acids long. CDR1 is SGHRS and CDR2 is YFSETQ in the germline V gene. In DNA form, the CDR3 reads TGCGCCAGCAGCTTGGCTAGCGGGGAGGGCTACAATGAGCAGTTCTTC. Translated, it gives CASSLASGEGYNEQFF. Full variable domain (outside the CDR3, taken from reference TRBV5-1 and TRBJ2-1): KAGVTQTPRYLIKTRGQQVTLSCSPISGHRSVSWYQQTPGQGLQFLFEYFSETQRNKGNFPGRFSGRQFSNSRSEMNVSTLELGDSALYLCASSLASGEGYNEQFFGPGTRLTVL.

This chain links TRBV5-6 with TRBJ2-1; 8 bases map to TRBD2. CDR3 length: 16 amino acids. The trim removed 0 bases at V and 6 bases at J, leaving 8 bases unmatched. Germline loops: CDR1 SGHDT, CDR2 YYEEEE. Written as DNA, the CDR3 is TGTGCCAGCAGCTTGGAGGGATCGGGGGGGCTCAATGAGCAGTTCTTC. It codes for CASSLEGSGGLNEQFF.

This clonotype was counted ten times or more. The V gene is TRBV25-1, the J gene TRBJ2-1, with a possible D match to TRBD1 (5 bases). Germline V gene lookup returns CDR1 MGHDK and CDR2 SYGVNS. The CDR3 runs to 15 residues. V shed 7 bases and J shed 1 base, with 14 bases lying between them. Here the CDR3 DNA reads TGTGCCAGCAACCCGACAGTCCTATCCTACAATGAGCAGTTCTTC. This encodes CASNPTVLSYNEQFF.

This clonotype was counted many times. The V and J genes are TRBV5-1 and TRBJ2-2; 7 bases agree with TRBD2. The germline V gene has CDR1 SGHRS and CDR2 YFSETQ. Trimming cost V 5 bases and J 3 bases; bases outside gene matches: 7. This CDR3 spans 15 amino acids. CDR3 nucleotides: TGCGCCAGCAGGGCTGTCGCGGGGGACACCGGGGAGCTGTTTTTT. Protein product: CASRAVAGDTGELFF.

Many counts were recorded for this clonotype. The genes are TRBV5-1 and TRBJ1-2; D gene uncertain. CDR1 SGHRS and CDR2 YFSETQ come from the germline V gene. The CDR3 loop spans 12 amino acids. V was trimmed by 3 bases and J by 6 bases, leaving 9 bases between them. The CDR3 loop is CASSSLTDGYTF. For the CDR3, the DNA is TGCGCCAGCAGCTCCTTGACGGATGGCTACACCTTC.

This clonotype was counted ten times or more. The V and J genes are TRBV20-1 and TRBJ1-1; D is ambiguous. Germline lookup yields CDR1 DFQATT and CDR2 SNEGSKA (reference sequence). The CDR3 runs to 11 residues. Trimming took 6 bases from V and 0 from J, leaving 5 bases between them. The CDR3: CSALMNTEAFF. CDR3 sequence (DNA): TGCAGTGCCCTGATGAACACTGAAGCTTTCTTT.

The rearrangement uses TRBV18 and TRBJ1-5, with TRBD1 matching 7 bases. CDR3 length equals 17 residues. Germline assignment: CDR1 KGHSH and CDR2 LQKENI. After removal of 9 bases from V and 3 bases from J, the junction contained 17 bases not matched to a gene. Written as DNA, the CDR3 is TGTGCCAGTAGTATAGTGCCGGGACAGTATGCCAATCAGCCCCAGCATTTT. It codes for CASSIVPGQYANQPQHF.

Many counts were recorded for this clonotype. This chain links TRBV5-6 with TRBJ2-1; weak D call: TRBD2 (5 bases). Germline values: CDR1 SGHDT, CDR2 YYEEEE. The CDR3 is made up of 15 amino acids. The V and J ends lost 1 base and 5 bases respectively, with 13 bases between them. CDR3 in DNA: TGTGCCAGCAGCTTGCGCCGTGGACTGGACAATGAGCAGTTCTTC. This gives the protein CASSLRRGLDNEQFF. The whole variable domain, filled in from reference TRBV5-6 and TRBJ2-1, reads DAGVTQSPTHLIKTRGQQVTLRCSPKSGHDTVSWYQQALGQGPQFIFQYYEEEERQRGNFPDRFSGHQFPNYSSELNVNALLLGDSALYLCASSLRRGLDNEQFFGPGTRLTVL.

This clonotype appeared many times. V and J are TRBV2 and TRBJ2-3; possibly TRBD1 or TRBD2 for D (5 bases each). Germline CDR1 and CDR2: SNHLY and FYNNEI. With 6 bases removed from V and 2 bases from J, the gap between germline ends came to 12 bases. The CDR3 is 14 amino acids. The CDR3 protein is CASSPGRVTDTQYF. Written as DNA, the CDR3 is TGTGCCAGCAGCCCGGGACGGGTCACAGATACGCAGTATTTT.

The rearrangement links TRBV5-1 to TRBJ2-5; TRBD2 is a possible D gene (6 bases). Trimming took off 0 bases at V and 5 bases at J, with 17 bases between the two ends. The length of the CDR3 is 16 residues. Germline assignment: CDR1 SGHRS and CDR2 YFSETQ. CDR3 sequence: CASSLEVQGGSETQYF. CDR3 nucleotides: TGCGCCAGCAGCTTGGAGGTCCAGGGAGGATCGGAGACCCAGTACTTC.

This clonotype has ten or more counts. The chain links TRBV4-1 to TRBJ2-5; the D gene is possibly TRBD2 (6 bases). Germline loops: CDR1 MGHRA, CDR2 YSYEKL. Trimming removed 4 bases from V and 0 bases from J, with 15 bases in between. CDR3 length: 16 amino acids. The CDR3 sequence: CASSRRGLVNQETQYF. Here the CDR3 DNA reads TGCGCCAGCAGCCGGAGGGGACTCGTCAACCAAGAGACCCAGTACTTC.

This clonotype was observed at least ten times. This sequence joins TRBV20-1 and TRBJ2-2, with D unclear. Trimming cost V 3 bases and J 1 base, with 6 bases left between them. The CDR3 has 13 amino acids. The germline CDR1 and CDR2 sequences are DFQATT and SNEGSKA (reference sequence). The CDR3 DNA reads as TGCAGTGCTAGTGTCGTGAACACCGGGGAGCTGTTTTTT. Protein: CSASVVNTGELFF.

This clonotype has at least ten counts. The chain links TRBV5-5 to TRBJ1-4; D not resolved. Germline CDR1 is SGHKS and CDR2 is YYEKEE (reference sequence). Deletions cut 7 bases from V and 0 bases from J, with 10 bases between. The length of the CDR3 is 14 residues. CDR3 nucleotides: TGTGCCAGCCTCCCCGGTGCAACTAATGAAAAACTGTTTTTT. The encoded protein is CASLPGATNEKLFF. The complete variable domain, with remaining parts taken from reference TRBV5-5 and TRBJ1-4, reads DAGVTQSPTHLIKTRGQQVTLRCSPISGHKSVSWYQQVLGQGPQFIFQYYEKEERGRGNFPDRFSARQFPNYSSELNVNALLLGDSALYLCASLPGATNEKLFFGSGTQLSVL.

Many counts were recorded for this clonotype. This chain links TRBV20-1 with TRBJ2-1; TRBD2 aligns across 7 bases. Germline loops: CDR1 DFQATT, CDR2 SNEGSKA (reference sequence). The J segment lost 7 bases and the V segment lost 2 bases, leaving 11 bases of the junction unmatched. This CDR3 comprises 15 residues. The CDR3 spells CSARLGEGVSNEQFF. CDR3 sequence (DNA): TGCAGTGCTAGATTAGGGGAGGGAGTGAGTAATGAGCAGTTCTTC.